The next 7 T cell receptor beta chains were all read from a single sample in a study of cytomegalovirus exposure and HLA in healthy donors. 60 Vbeta and 13 Jbeta primers were used in PCR. Generated by immunoSEQ multiplex PCR, the TCRdb table keeps only in-frame clones and is missing some. Of 120,000 to 150,000 clones listed, around 86% are singletons. Specimen: PBMCs. The receptors shown here come from a woman in her twenties or thirties in good health and CMV-seronegative.

With regard to this clone: An end of the junction does not agree with germline; a read error may underlie this. The V call is TRBV7-9, the J call TRBJ1-5; tentative D call: TRBD1 (6 bases). Germline loops: CDR1 SEHNR, CDR2 FQNEAQ (reference sequence). The CDR3 covers 13 residues. The CDR3 nucleotides read TGTTCCAGCAGCCAACAGGGATATCAGCCCCAGCATTTT. Translated, it gives CSSSQQGYQPQHF.

The sample holds a few counts of this clone. The rearrangement joins TRBV30 to TRBJ1-1, with D uncertain. CDR3 length: 13 amino acids. Trimming took off 5 bases at V and 0 bases at J, with 10 bases between the two ends. CDR1 is GTSNPN and CDR2 is SVGIG in the germline V gene (reference sequence). CDR3 nucleotides: TGTGCCTGGTCCTCACACATGAACACTGAAGCTTTCTTT. Protein: CAWSSHMNTEAFF.

In this sample, this clone turned up once. The chain links TRBV19 to TRBJ2-2; TRBD2 matches at 8 bases. Germline V gene lookup returns CDR1 LNHDA and CDR2 SQIVND (reference sequence). The CDR3 runs 14 residues. The V gene end was trimmed by 7 bases and the J gene end by 3 bases; junction bases not matched to a gene: 4. In nucleotides, the CDR3 is TGTGCCAGTAAAGCGGGGGCTCACACCGGGGAGCTGTTTTTT. Translation gives CASKAGAHTGELFF.

V usage is TRBV15 and J usage is TRBJ1-1, with 8 bases lining up with TRBD1. The CDR3 runs 14 residues. Germline assignment: CDR1 LNHNV and CDR2 YYDKDF (reference sequence). Losses at the gene ends were 5 bases for V and 5 bases for J; bases not matched to a gene: 7. CDR3 sequence: CATSARTGRTEAFF. The DNA for the CDR3 is TGTGCCACCAGCGCGCGGACAGGGCGGACTGAAGCTTTCTTT.

The chain is built from TRBV5-1 and TRBJ2-3, with TRBD1 matching over 8 bases. Germline assignment: CDR1 SGHRS and CDR2 YFSETQ. Trimming took 0 bases from V and 4 from J; bases not matched to a gene: 7. There are 16 residues in the CDR3. Written as DNA, the CDR3 is TGCGCCAGCAGCTTGGAGCCAGGGGGCGCGGCAGATACGCAGTATTTT. Its protein product is CASSLEPGGAADTQYF. Supplemented by reference TRBV5-1 and TRBJ2-3, the full variable domain reads KAGVTQTPRYLIKTRGQQVTLSCSPISGHRSVSWYQQTPGQGLQFLFEYFSETQRNKGNFPGRFSGRQFSNSRSEMNVSTLELGDSALYLCASSLEPGGAADTQYFGPGTRLTVL.

This sequence joins TRBV5-5 and TRBJ2-1, with 9 bases aligning to TRBD2. This CDR3 is 16 amino acids long. The germline V gene encodes CDR1 SGHKS and CDR2 YYEKEE (reference sequence). The trim removed 2 bases at V and 7 bases at J, leaving 10 bases unmatched. CDR3 residues: CASSFLPAGGRNEQFF. As DNA, the CDR3 is TGTGCCAGCAGCTTTCTTCCAGCGGGAGGTAGGAATGAGCAGTTCTTC.

This clone was counted a few times. The chain uses TRBV6-1 and TRBJ1-1; the match to TRBD1 covers 7 bases. Germline V CDR1 and CDR2: MNHNS, SASEGT. This CDR3 spans 13 amino acids. V lost 10 bases to trimming and J lost 1 base; unmatched junction nucleotides: 6. The chain's CDR3 is CATAGQPNTEAFF. CDR3 coding DNA: TGTGCCACTGCGGGACAGCCGAACACTGAAGCTTTCTTT.